This T cell receptor beta chain originates from a study of OX40 agonist ivuxolimab in advanced cancers. The germline V and J ends were trimmed by 1 base and 0 bases, with 7 bases remaining between them. The CDR3 is made up of 14 amino acids. The germline V gene encodes CDR1 SGHRS and CDR2 YFSETQ. Assay: immunoSEQ multiplex PCR; the TCRdb copy retains only in-frame clones and omits some. The table records about 82,000 clones, 91% of them present only once. This clone has a single count. The sequences come from CD4+ or CD8+ T cells sorted from blood, collected in a trial of the OX40 agonist ivuxolimab. The receptor was isolated from an adult with an advanced solid tumor such as melanoma, head and neck, liver or kidney cancer. The genes are TRBV5-1 and TRBJ1-1; no definite D call. CDR3 DNA sequence: TGCGCCAGCAGCTTGACCGGGATGAACACTGAAGCTTTCTTT. Its protein is CASSLTGMNTEAFF.